These T cell receptor beta chains were read from a single sample in a study of OX40 agonist ivuxolimab in advanced cancers. Only in-frame clones appear in the TCRdb table, and some are missing; sequencing was by immunoSEQ multiplex PCR. This table has about 73,000 clones, about 92% appearing once. This sample comprised CD4+ or CD8+ T cells sorted from blood, obtained in a trial of the OX40 agonist ivuxolimab. All receptors derive from an adult with an advanced solid tumor such as melanoma, head and neck, liver or kidney cancer. Both conserved end residues are part of each CDR3. The D gene is left open where the match is weak.

D gene | J gene | V gene | CDR3 protein | CDR3 DNA
TRBD1 | TRBJ2-7 | TRBV6-5 | CASSYGQGSYEQYF | TGTGCCAGCAGTTACGGACAGGGCTCCTACGAGCAGTACTTC
TRBD2 | TRBJ2-1 | TRBV9 | CASSVETSGGEEQFF | TGTGCCAGCAGCGTGGAGACTAGCGGGGGGGAAGAGCAGTTCTTC
TRBD2 | TRBJ2-5 | TRBV13 | CASSFRGAGAFQETQYF | TGTGCCAGCAGCTTTCGGGGAGCGGGGGCCTTCCAAGAGACCCAGTACTTC
TRBD2 | TRBJ2-7 | TRBV27 | CASSFGLAGSNEQYF | TGTGCCAGCAGTTTCGGACTAGCGGGGTCCAACGAGCAGTACTTC
- | TRBJ1-1 | TRBV9 | CASSVYGHTEAFF | TGTGCCAGCAGCGTTTACGGCCACACTGAAGCTTTCTTT
TRBD2 | TRBJ2-3 | TRBV4-1 | CASSHPGTSGGTDTQYF | TGCGCCAGCAGCCACCCCGGGACTAGCGGGGGAACAGATACGCAGTATTTT
TRBD1 | TRBJ1-1 | TRBV15 | CATSTWTGQNTEAFF | TGTGCCACCAGCACTTGGACAGGCCAGAACACTGAAGCTTTCTTT
- | TRBJ1-4 | TRBV4-1 | CASSQVSGGSNEKLFF | TGCGCCAGCAGCCAAGTTTCGGGGGGGTCTAATGAAAAACTGTTTTTT
- | TRBJ1-2 | TRBV7-3 | CASSPEALTGQWGYTF | TGTGCCAGCAGCCCAGAGGCCCTGACAGGCCAGTGGGGCTACACCTTC
- | TRBJ1-1 | TRBV10-2 | CASSEAGSTEAFF | TGCGCCAGCAGTGAAGCAGGGAGTACTGAAGCTTTCTTT
- | TRBJ2-6 | TRBV7-7 | CASSLGVDRTSGANVLTF | TGTGCCAGCAGCTTGGGAGTAGACAGGACCTCTGGGGCCAACGTCCTGACTTTC
TRBD1 | TRBJ2-4 | TRBV7-9 | CVSNPGQGRNIQYF | TGTGTCAGCAACCCGGGACAGGGGAGAAACATTCAGTACTTC
- | TRBJ2-4 | TRBV13 | CASSPRSDGKNIQYF | TGTGCCAGCAGCCCTCGCTCCGACGGCAAAAACATTCAGTACTTC
TRBD2 | TRBJ2-2 | TRBV9 | CASSHKRGGYNTGELFF | TGTGCCAGCAGCCATAAGCGCGGGGGGTATAACACCGGGGAGCTGTTTTTT
- | TRBJ1-2 | TRBV6-7 | CASSYDGHYGYTF | TGTGCCAGCAGTTACGACGGCCACTATGGCTACACCTTC
- | TRBJ2-1 | TRBV27 | CASSLTPGGPLYNEQFF | TGTGCCAGCAGTTTAACCCCGGGGGGCCCCTTGTACAATGAGCAGTTCTTC
TRBD2 | TRBJ2-3 | TRBV15 | CATSRIQRGGDTDTQYF | TGTGCCACCAGCAGAATACAGCGGGGGGGGGACACAGATACGCAGTATTTT
- | TRBJ1-2 | TRBV5-3 | CARSQGDSYGYTF | TGTGCCAGAAGCCAAGGCGACAGCTATGGCTACACCTTC